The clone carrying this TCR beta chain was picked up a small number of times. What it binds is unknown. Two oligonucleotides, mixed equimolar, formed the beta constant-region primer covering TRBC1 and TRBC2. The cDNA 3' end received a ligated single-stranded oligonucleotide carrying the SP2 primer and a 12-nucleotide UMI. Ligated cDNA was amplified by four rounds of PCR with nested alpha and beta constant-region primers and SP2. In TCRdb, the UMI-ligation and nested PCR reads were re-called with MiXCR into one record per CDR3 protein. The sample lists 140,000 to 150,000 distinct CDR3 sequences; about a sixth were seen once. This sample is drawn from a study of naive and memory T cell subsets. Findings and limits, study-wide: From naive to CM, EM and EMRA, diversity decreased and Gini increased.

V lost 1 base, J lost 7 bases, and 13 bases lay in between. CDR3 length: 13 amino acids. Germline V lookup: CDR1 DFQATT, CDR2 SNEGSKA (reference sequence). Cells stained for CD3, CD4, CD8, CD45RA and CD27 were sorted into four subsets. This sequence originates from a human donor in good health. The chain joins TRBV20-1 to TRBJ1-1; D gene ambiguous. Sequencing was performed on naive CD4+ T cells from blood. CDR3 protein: CSARGLARGEAFF. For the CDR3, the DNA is TGCAGTGCTAGAGGCCTTGCCCGGGGTGAAGCTTTCTTT.